This paragraph covers one TCR beta chain sequence. As yet, its antigen is unknown. The investigators split CD4+ cells into a CD45RA+ naive subset and a CD45RA-negative memory subset. The source of the sample is a study of shared clonotypes between healthy human individuals. Findings of the study overall: Relative to clonotypes present in all four donors, those not shared had lower generation probabilities. Memory subsets had estimated richness that was generally smaller than that of naive subsets.

Sequencing used immunoSEQ multiplex PCR; TCRdb keeps in-frame clones, though not all of them. This repertoire shows 2 million to 2.5 million clones, roughly 90% found once; its top ten account for around 0.38%. The germline gives CDR1 MNHNS, CDR2 SASEGT. CDR3 length equals 15 residues. Trimming took 4 bases from V and 4 from J; bases not matched to a gene: 7. The V call is TRBV6-1, the J call TRBJ2-7; 10 nucleotides match TRBD2. The sequenced sample consisted of naive CD4+ T cells from PBMCs. The subset was: CD45RA+ positively selected. The clonotype was recovered from a man aged 18 to 30 in good health. Some clones in this sample may be carry-over from other donors' samples. CDR3 bases: TGTGCCAGCAGTGTCCAGACTAGCGGGTTTTACGAGCAGTACTTC. Protein: CASSVQTSGFYEQYF.